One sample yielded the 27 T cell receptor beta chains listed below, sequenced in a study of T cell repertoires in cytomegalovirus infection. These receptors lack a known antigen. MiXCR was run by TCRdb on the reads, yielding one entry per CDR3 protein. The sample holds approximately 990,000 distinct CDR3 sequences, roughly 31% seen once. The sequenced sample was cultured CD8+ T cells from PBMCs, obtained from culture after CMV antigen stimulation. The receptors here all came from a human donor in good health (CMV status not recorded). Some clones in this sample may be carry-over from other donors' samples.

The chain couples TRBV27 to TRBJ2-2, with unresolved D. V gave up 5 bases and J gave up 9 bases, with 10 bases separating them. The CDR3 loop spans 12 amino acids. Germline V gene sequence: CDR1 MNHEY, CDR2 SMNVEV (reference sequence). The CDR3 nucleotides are TGTGCCAGCAGTCCCTTGACGAGGGAGCTGTTTTTT. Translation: CASSPLTRELFF.

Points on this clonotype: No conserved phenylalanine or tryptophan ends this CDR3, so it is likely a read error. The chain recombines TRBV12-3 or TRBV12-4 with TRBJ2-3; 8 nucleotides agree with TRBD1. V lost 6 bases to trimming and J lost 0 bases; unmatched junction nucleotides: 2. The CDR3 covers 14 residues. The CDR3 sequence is CASSRQGSTDTQYY. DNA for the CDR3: TGTGCCAGCAGCCGACAGGGGAGCACAGATACGCAGTATTAT.

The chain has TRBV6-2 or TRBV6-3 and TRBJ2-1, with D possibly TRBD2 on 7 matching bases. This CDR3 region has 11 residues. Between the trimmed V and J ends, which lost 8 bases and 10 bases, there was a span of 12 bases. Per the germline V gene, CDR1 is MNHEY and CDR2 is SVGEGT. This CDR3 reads CASGGAREQFF. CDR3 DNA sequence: TGTGCCAGCGGGGGGGCTCGGGAGCAGTTCTTC.

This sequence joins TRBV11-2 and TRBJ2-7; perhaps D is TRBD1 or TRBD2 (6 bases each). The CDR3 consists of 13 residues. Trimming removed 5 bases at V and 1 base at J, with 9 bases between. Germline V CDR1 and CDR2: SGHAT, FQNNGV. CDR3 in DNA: TGTGCCAGCAGCAAGGGGGGATCCTACGAGCAGTACGTC. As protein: CASSKGGSYEQYV.

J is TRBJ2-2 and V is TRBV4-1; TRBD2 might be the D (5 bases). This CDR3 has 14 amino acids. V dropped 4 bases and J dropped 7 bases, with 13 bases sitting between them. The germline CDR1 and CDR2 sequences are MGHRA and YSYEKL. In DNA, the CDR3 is TGCGCCAGCAGCCCTAGCCTAGGCGGCGGGGAGCTGTTTTTT. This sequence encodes CASSPSLGGGELFF.

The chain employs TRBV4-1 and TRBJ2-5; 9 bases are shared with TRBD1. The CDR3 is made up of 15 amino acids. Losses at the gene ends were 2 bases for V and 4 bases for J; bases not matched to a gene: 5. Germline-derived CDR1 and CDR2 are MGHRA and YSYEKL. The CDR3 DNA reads TGCGCCAGCAGCCAACCTGGGACAGGGCGAGAGACCCAGTACTTC. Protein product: CASSQPGTGRETQYF.

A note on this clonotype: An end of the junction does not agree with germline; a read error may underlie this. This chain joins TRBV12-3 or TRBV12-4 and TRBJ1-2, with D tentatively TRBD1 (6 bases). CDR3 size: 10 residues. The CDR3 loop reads CVSSDGTPSF. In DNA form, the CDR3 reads TGTGTCAGCAGTGACGGGACACCTTCCTTC.

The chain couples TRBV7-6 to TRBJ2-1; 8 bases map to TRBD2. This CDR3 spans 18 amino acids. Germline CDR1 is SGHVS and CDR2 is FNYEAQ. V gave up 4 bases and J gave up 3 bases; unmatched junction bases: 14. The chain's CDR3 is CASSSVTRRGEVYNEQFF. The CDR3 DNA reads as TGTGCCAGCAGCTCTGTTACCCGGCGGGGGGAGGTCTACAATGAGCAGTTCTTC.

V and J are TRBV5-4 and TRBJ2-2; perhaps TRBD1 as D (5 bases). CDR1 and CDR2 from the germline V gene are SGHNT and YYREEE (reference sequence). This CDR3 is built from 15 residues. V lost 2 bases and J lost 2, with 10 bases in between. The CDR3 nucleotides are TGTGCCAGCAGCTTAACAGGCGAAAACACCGGGGAGCTGTTTTTT. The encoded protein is CASSLTGENTGELFF.

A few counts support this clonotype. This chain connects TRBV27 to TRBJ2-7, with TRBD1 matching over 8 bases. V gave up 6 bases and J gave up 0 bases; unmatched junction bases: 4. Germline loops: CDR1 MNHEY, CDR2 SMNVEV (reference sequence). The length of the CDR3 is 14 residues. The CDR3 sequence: CASRSTGGSYEQYV. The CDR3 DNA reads TGTGCCAGCAGGAGCACAGGGGGCTCCTACGAGCAGTACGTC.

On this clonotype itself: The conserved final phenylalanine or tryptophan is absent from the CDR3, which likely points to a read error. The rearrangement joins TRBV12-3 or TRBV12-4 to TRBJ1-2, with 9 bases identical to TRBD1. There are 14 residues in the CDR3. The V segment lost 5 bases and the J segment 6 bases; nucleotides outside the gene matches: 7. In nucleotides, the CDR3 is TGTGCCAGCAGTCTGACAGGGGGGATTGATGGCTACACCATC. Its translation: CASSLTGGIDGYTI.

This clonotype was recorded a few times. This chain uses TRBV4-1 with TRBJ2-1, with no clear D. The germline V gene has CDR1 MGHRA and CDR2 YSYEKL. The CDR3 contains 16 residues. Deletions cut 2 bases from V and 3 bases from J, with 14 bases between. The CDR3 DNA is TGCGCCAGCAGCCAAAGGTGGGTCGATCTCTACAATGAGCAGTTCTTC. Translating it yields CASSQRWVDLYNEQFF.

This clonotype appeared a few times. The CDR3 DNA sequence: TGCAGCGTTGTAGGAGAGGGGGGCGGCTATGGCTACACCTTC. Translation gives CSVVGEGGGYGYTF. The chain carries TRBV29-1 and TRBJ1-2, with D possibly being TRBD1 (6 bases). The CDR3 consists of 14 residues. The V gene lost 4 bases and the J gene lost 4 bases, with 16 bases spanning the gap. CDR1 is SQVTM, CDR2 ANQGSEA, per germline.

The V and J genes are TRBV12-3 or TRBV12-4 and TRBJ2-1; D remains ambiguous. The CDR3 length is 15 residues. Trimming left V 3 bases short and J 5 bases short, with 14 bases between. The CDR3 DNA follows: TGTGCCAGCAGTTTTACCGGGTCCCGAGACAATGAGCAGTTCTTC. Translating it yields CASSFTGSRDNEQFF.

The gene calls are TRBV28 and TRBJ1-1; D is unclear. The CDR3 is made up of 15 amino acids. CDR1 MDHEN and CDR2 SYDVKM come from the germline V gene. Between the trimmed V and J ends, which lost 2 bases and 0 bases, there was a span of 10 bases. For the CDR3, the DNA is TGTGCCAGCAGTTTAGGGTCCCGGATGAACACTGAAGCTTTCTTT. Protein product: CASSLGSRMNTEAFF.

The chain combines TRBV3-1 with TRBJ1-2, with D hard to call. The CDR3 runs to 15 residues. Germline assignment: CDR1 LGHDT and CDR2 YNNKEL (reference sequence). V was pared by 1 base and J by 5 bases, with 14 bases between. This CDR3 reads CASSQGSPLQYGYTF. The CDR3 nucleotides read TGTGCCAGCAGCCAAGGGTCCCCTCTCCAGTATGGCTACACCTTC.

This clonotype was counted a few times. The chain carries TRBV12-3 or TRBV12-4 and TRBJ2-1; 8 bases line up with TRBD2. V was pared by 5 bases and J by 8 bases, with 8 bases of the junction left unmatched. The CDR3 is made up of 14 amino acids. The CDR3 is CASSQTGGADEQFF. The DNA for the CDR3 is TGTGCCAGCAGTCAAACGGGAGGGGCTGATGAGCAGTTCTTC.

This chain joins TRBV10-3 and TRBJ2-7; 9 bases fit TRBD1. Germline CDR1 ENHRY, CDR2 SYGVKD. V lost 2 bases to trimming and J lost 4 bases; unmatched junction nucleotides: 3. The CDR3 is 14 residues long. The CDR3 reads CAISERGTGYEQYV. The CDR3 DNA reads TGTGCCATCAGTGAGAGGGGGACAGGGTACGAGCAGTACGTC.

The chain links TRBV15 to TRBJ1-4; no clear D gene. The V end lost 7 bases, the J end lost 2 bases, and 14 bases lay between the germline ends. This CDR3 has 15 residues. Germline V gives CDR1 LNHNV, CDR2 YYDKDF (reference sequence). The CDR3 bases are TGTGCCACCACTGAGAGATCCTCGACTAATGAAAAACTGTTTTTT. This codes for CATTERSSTNEKLFF.

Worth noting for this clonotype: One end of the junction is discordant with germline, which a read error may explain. This CDR3 is CANSLPRHGGDYGYTF. The CDR3 DNA reads TGTGCCAACAGCTTACCTCGCCACGGTGGGGACTATGGCTACACCTTC. The rearrangement uses TRBV7-4 and TRBJ1-2; D is uncertain. This CDR3 spans 16 amino acids. Germline CDR1 SGHVT, CDR2 SQSDAQ.

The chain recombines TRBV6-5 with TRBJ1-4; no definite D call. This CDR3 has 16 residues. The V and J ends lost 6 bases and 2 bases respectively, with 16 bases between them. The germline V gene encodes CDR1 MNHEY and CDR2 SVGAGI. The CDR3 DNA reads TGTGCCAGCAGCCTCAATCCCTTTAAGACTAATGAAAAACTGTTTTTT. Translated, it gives CASSLNPFKTNEKLFF.

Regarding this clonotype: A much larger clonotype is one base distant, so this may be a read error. The CDR3 sequence: CASSFYRENTGELFF. CDR3 nucleotides: TGTGCCAGCAGCTTCTACAGGGAGAACACCGGGGAGCTGTTTTTT. The chain couples TRBV5-5 to TRBJ2-2; tentatively, D is TRBD1 (6 bases). This CDR3 is 15 amino acids long. Trimming shortened V by 2 bases and J by 1 base, and 9 bases separated the two germline ends. The germline V gene encodes CDR1 SGHKS and CDR2 YYEKEE (reference sequence).

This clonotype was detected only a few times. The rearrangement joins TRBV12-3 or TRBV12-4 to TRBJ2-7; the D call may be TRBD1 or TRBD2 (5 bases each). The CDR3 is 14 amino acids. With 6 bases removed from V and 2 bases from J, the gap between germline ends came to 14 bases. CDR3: CASSPRGRPYEQYF. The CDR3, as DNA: TGTGCCAGCAGCCCCCGGGGCCGACCCTACGAGCAGTACTTC.

CDR3 sequence reads: CASSLSFFEGRGYNEQFF. DNA of the CDR3: TGTGCCAGCAGCCTATCTTTCTTTGAAGGGAGGGGCTACAATGAGCAGTTCTTC. The chain links TRBV7-8 to TRBJ2-1; 7 nucleotides agree with TRBD2. The CDR3 totals 18 residues. V lost 5 bases to trimming and J lost 3 bases; unmatched junction nucleotides: 16. The V gene's germline CDR1 is SGHVS and CDR2 FQNEAQ.

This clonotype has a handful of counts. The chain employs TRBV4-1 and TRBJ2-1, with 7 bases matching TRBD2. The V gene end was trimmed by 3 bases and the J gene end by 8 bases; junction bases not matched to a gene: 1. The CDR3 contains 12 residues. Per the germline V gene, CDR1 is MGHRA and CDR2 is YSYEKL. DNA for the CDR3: TGCGCCAGCAGCCACAGCGGGGATGAGCAGTTCTTC. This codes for CASSHSGDEQFF.

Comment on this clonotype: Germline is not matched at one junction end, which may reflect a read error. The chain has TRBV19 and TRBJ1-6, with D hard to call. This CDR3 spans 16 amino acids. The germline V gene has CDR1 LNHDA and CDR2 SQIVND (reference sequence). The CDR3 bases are TGTGCCGGTAGTCCGGAGAAGAAAACCTATAATTCACCCCTCCACTTT. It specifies CAGSPEKKTYNSPLHF.

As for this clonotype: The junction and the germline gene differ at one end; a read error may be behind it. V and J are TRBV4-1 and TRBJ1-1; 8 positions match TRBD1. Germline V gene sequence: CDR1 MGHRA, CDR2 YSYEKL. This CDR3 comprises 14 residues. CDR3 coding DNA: TGCGCCAGCAGCCAAGGGGACAGGAACCCTGAAGCTTTCTTT. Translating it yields CASSQGDRNPEAFF.